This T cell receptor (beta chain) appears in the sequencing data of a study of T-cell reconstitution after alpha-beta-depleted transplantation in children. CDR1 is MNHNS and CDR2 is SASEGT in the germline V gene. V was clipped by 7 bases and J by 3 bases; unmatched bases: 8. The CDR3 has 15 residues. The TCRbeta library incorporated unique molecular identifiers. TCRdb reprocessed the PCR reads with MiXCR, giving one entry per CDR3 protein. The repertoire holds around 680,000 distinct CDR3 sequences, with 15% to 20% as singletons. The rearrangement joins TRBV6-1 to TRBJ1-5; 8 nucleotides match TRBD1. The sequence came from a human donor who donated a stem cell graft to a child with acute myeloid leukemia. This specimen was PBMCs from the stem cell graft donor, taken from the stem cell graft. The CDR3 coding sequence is TGTGCCAGCAAATCCAGGGGGCTAATCAATCAGCCCCAGCATTTT. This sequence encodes CASKSRGLINQPQHF.